These T cell receptor beta chains were read from a single sample in a study of cytomegalovirus exposure and HLA in healthy donors. Assay used: immunoSEQ multiplex PCR; TCRdb lists only in-frame clones, some missing. The sample consists of around 130,000 clones, roughly 8.3% of them appearing once. Sequences were obtained from PBMCs. These receptors were obtained from a middle-aged man in good health and CMV-seronegative. The CDR3 runs from the conserved cysteine through the conserved F or W. Each record gives: V gene, J gene, CDR3 protein.

V gene: TRBV7-9
J gene: TRBJ2-5
CDR3 protein: CASRIGLAGKQETQYF

V gene: TRBV5-6
J gene: TRBJ2-4
CDR3 protein: CASSLTAGRSNIQYF

V gene: TRBV7-2
J gene: TRBJ1-2
CDR3 protein: CASSLDRGADYTF

V gene: TRBV7-2
J gene: TRBJ1-2
CDR3 protein: CASSLANQGGGGYTF

V gene: TRBV7-2
J gene: TRBJ1-1
CDR3 protein: CASSLDATGTYGYGTEAFF

V gene: TRBV10-3
J gene: TRBJ1-3
CDR3 protein: CAISESGQGSGNTIYF

V gene: TRBV7-6
J gene: TRBJ2-3
CDR3 protein: CASSPQLAGEGDTQYF

V gene: TRBV29-1
J gene: TRBJ2-7
CDR3 protein: CSVGGQGLYEQYF

V gene: TRBV4-3
J gene: TRBJ1-4
CDR3 protein: CASSQWDRVNEKLFF

V gene: TRBV28
J gene: TRBJ1-5
CDR3 protein: CASSLTGAGQPQHF

V gene: TRBV30
J gene: TRBJ2-3
CDR3 protein: CAWNERGGTQYF

V gene: TRBV6-5
J gene: TRBJ1-2
CDR3 protein: CASSYLDRGGGYTF

V gene: TRBV5-1
J gene: TRBJ1-1
CDR3 protein: CASSDRRTGGGTEAFF

V gene: TRBV5-4
J gene: TRBJ2-7
CDR3 protein: CASSPRDTIGEQYF

V gene: TRBV13
J gene: TRBJ2-5
CDR3 protein: CASSSGLAVGQETQYF

V gene: TRBV6-1
J gene: TRBJ1-2
CDR3 protein: CASSEWGGRDGYTF

V gene: TRBV29-1
J gene: TRBJ2-2
CDR3 protein: CSAWTDTGELFF

V gene: TRBV4-2
J gene: TRBJ2-1
CDR3 protein: CASSQAGERGGLNEQFF

V gene: TRBV7-2
J gene: TRBJ1-5
CDR3 protein: CASSLQQGAQPQHF

V gene: TRBV18
J gene: TRBJ2-2
CDR3 protein: CASSEKRANTGELFF

V gene: TRBV5-1
J gene: TRBJ2-1
CDR3 protein: CASSLTGDEQFF

V gene: TRBV27
J gene: TRBJ1-5
CDR3 protein: CASSPMRSFSNQPQHF

V gene: TRBV30
J gene: TRBJ1-2
CDR3 protein: CAWSRGQGGNYTF

V gene: TRBV11-2
J gene: TRBJ2-7
CDR3 protein: CASSLAAGGIYEQYF

V gene: TRBV27
J gene: TRBJ1-5
CDR3 protein: CASRQGWHQPQHF

V gene: TRBV7-2
J gene: TRBJ2-3
CDR3 protein: CASRSRGMDTQYF

V gene: TRBV6-1
J gene: TRBJ1-5
CDR3 protein: CASSEVWGSLTDQPQHF

V gene: TRBV28
J gene: TRBJ2-2
CDR3 protein: CASSPDRMDTGELFF